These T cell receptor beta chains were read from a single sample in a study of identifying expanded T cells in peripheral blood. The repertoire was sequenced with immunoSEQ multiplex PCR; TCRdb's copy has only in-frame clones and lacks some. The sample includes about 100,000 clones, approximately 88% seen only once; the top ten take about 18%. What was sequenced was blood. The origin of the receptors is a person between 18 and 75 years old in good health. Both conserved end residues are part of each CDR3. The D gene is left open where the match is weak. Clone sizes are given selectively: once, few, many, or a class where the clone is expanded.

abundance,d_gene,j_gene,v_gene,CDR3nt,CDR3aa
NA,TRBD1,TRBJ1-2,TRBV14,TGTGCCAGCAGCCCTACCAGACAGGGTGGCTACACCTTC,CASSPTRQGGYTF
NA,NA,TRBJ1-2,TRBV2,TGTGCCAGCAGTGAAAGCAACTGGCAGGGGCCAAACTATGGCTACACCTTC,CASSESNWQGPNYGYTF
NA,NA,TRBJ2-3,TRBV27,TGTGCCAGCAGTTTAACCCCGGGCCGGCTAGATACGCAGTATTTT,CASSLTPGRLDTQYF
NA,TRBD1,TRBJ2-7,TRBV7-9,TGTGCCAGCAGCACTGGGACAGGGGGCTTTAGTTCCTACGAGCAGTACTTC,CASSTGTGGFSSYEQYF
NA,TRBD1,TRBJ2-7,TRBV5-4,TGTGCCAGCAGCCATGACCGGACAGGGCCCTCCTACGAGCAGTACTTC,CASSHDRTGPSYEQYF
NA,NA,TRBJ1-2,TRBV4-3,TGCGCCAGCAGCCACATCGGGGATGGCTACACCTTC,CASSHIGDGYTF
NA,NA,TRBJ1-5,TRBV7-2,TGTGCCAGCAATGGGCAGGGCGATAGGATGAGCAAACAGCCCCAGCATTTT,CASNGQGDRMSKQPQHF
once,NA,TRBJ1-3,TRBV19,TGTGCCAGTAGTACCCGTGGCTCTGGAAACACCATATATTTT,CASSTRGSGNTIYF
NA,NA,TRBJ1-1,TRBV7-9,TGTGCCAGCAGCACCCACGACAGGAACACTGAAGCTTTCTTT,CASSTHDRNTEAFF
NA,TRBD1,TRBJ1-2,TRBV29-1,TGCAGCGTTACGGACAGGCTTCCATGGGGCTACACCTTC,CSVTDRLPWGYTF
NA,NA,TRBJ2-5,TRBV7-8,TGTGCCAGCAGCTTAAGTCCAGAGACCCAGTACTTC,CASSLSPETQYF
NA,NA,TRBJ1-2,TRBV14,TGTGCCAGCAGCCCTCGAGCGGAAGGGAGAAGGATGCGCTACACCTTC,CASSPRAEGRRMRYTF
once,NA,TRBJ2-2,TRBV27,TGTGCCAGCACCGGAGGGGGGCCTAACGGGGAGCTGTTTTTT,CASTGGGPNGELFF
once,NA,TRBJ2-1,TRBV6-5,TGTGCCAGCACCAACGGGGGCAGCCATGAGCAGTTCTTC,CASTNGGSHEQFF
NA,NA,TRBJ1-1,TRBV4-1,TGCGCCAGCAGCCCATGGTTTGAGAGCACTGAAGCTTTCTTT,CASSPWFESTEAFF
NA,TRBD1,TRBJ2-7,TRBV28,TGTGCCAGCAGCAGGGACAGGGGGGAGTACGAGCAGTACTTC,CASSRDRGEYEQYF
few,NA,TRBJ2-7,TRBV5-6,TGTGCCAGCAGTGACGGCTACGAGCAGTACTTC,CASSDGYEQYF
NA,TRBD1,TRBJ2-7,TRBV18,TGTGCCAGCTCACGAGCAGGGGGTCGGTACGAGCAGTACTTC,CASSRAGGRYEQYF
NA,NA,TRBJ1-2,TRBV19,TGTGCCAGTAGTCAGGAGGGGCAGCTTGGCTACACCTTC,CASSQEGQLGYTF
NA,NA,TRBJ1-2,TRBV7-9,TGTGCCAGCAGCTCGCCCTCGCCGGGATCTAACTATGGCTACACCTTC,CASSSPSPGSNYGYTF
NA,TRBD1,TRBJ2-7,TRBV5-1,TGCGCCAGCAGCTTGACAGGGGGAACTACGTACGAGCAGTACTTC,CASSLTGGTTYEQYF
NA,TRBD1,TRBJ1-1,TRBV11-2,TGTGCCAGCAGCTCCGAGGCAGGGGGTGAAGCTTTCTTT,CASSSEAGGEAFF
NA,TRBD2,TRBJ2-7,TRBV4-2,TGTGCCAGCAGCCAAGATTTAGCCGGGAGGTCCGAGCAGTACTTC,CASSQDLAGRSEQYF
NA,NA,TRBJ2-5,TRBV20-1,TGCAGTGCTCCGTCAAGGGAGACCCAGTACTTC,CSAPSRETQYF
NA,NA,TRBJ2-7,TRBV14,TGTGCCAGCAGCCAAGTGACCGGGTACGAGCAGTACTTC,CASSQVTGYEQYF
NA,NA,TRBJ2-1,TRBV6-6,TGTGCCAGCAGTTACAGGGGGGGGAGGGGTGAGCAGTTCTTC,CASSYRGGRGEQFF
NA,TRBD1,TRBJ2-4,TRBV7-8,TGTGCCAGCAGCCTAGGACAGGGCAAAAACATTCAGTACTTC,CASSLGQGKNIQYF
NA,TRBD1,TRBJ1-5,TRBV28,TGTGCCAGCAGCTTGCCCAGGGGGCCTCAGCATTTT,CASSLPRGPQHF
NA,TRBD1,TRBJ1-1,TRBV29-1,TGCAGCGTGATGGGCAGGGGGAGTATCACTGAAGCTTTCTTT,CSVMGRGSITEAFF
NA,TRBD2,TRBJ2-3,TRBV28,TGTGCCAGCAGCCACGGGGGGAATGCAGATACGCAGTATTTT,CASSHGGNADTQYF
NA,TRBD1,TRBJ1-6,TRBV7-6,TGTGCCAGCAGTTCTGGGACAGGCGTTTCACCCCTCCACTTT,CASSSGTGVSPLHF
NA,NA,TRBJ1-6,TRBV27,TGTGCCAGCAGTTTCCCCCCACCAGGGGCGAATTCACCCCTCCACTTT,CASSFPPPGANSPLHF
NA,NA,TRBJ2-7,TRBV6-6,TGTGCCAGCAGTTACGGCGGCTCCTACGAGCAGTACTTC,CASSYGGSYEQYF
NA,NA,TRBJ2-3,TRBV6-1,TGTGCCAGCAGGCCCTGGGCAGATACGCAGTATTTT,CASRPWADTQYF
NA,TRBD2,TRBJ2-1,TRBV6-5,TGTGCCAGCAGTTACTGGCGGGGGGGCAATAATGAGCAGTTCTTC,CASSYWRGGNNEQFF
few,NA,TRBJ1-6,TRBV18,TGTGCCAGCTCACCCCCCCCGGGCGGTAATTCACCCCTCCACTTT,CASSPPPGGNSPLHF
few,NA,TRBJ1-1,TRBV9,TGTGCCAGCAGCGTAGCTGGCGGCTCTGAAGCTTTCTTT,CASSVAGGSEAFF
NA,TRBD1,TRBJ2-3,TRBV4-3,TGCGCCAGCAGCCAAGCGGGACAGGCCACAGATACGCAGTATTTT,CASSQAGQATDTQYF
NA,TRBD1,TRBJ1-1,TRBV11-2,TGTGCCAGCAGCTCGGATAGACAGGGGGTAGCTTTCTTT,CASSSDRQGVAFF
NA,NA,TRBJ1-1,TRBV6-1,TGTGCCAGCATCCCAAGAATTGCGGAGAACACTGAAGCTTTCTTT,CASIPRIAENTEAFF
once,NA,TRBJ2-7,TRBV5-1,TGCGCCAGCAGCTTGGCCGGGCAGGGCTCGTACGAGCAGTACTTC,CASSLAGQGSYEQYF
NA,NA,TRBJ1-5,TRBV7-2,TGTGCCAGCAGCTTAGCACAGGGCCCCAATCAGCCCCAGCATTTT,CASSLAQGPNQPQHF
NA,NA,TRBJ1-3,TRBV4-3,TGCGCCAGCAGCCAAGATGGTCGACGAAGCTCTGGAAACACCATATATTTT,CASSQDGRRSSGNTIYF
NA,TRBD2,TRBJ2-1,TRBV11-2,TGTGCCAGCAGCTTCTTTACTAGCGCCAATGAGCAGTTCTTC,CASSFFTSANEQFF
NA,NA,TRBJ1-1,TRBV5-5,TGTGCCAGCAGCTTGTTCCAGATGAACACTGAAGCTTTCTTT,CASSLFQMNTEAFF
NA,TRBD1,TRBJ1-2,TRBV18,TGTGCCAGCTCACCACCGACAGGGGGATTAAACTATGGCTACACCTTC,CASSPPTGGLNYGYTF
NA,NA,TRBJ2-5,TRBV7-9,TGTGCCAGCAGCTTTAATTATTCCGGTGGAGGGGACCAAGAGACCCAGTACTTC,CASSFNYSGGGDQETQYF
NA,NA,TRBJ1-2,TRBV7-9,TGTGCCAGCAGCCCACTCTCCTTTGTCTATGGCTACACCTTC,CASSPLSFVYGYTF
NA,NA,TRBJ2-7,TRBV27,TGTGCCAGCAGTTTAGGAACTCCAGGCTACGAGCAGTACTTC,CASSLGTPGYEQYF
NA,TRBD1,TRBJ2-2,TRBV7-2,TGTGCCAGCAGCTTAAGTGCAGGGGGTATCACCGGGGAGCTGTTTTTT,CASSLSAGGITGELFF